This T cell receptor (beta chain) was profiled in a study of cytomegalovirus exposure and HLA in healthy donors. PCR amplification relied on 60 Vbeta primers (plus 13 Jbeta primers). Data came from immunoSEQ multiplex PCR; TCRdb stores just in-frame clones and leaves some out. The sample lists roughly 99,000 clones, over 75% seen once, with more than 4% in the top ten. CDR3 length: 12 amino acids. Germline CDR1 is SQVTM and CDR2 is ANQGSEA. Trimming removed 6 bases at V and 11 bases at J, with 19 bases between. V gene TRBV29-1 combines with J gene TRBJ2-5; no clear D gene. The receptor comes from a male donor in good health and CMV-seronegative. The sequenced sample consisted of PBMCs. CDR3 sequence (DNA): TGCAGCGTGGGTTCAGATGGCGGAGAGCAGTACTTC. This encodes CSVGSDGGEQYF. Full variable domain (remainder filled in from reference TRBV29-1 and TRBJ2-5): SAVISQKPSRDICQRGTSLTIQCQVDSQVTMMFWYRQQPGQSLTLIATANQGSEATYESGFVIDKFPISRPNLTFSTLTVSNMSPEDSSIYLCSVGSDGGEQYFGPGTRLLVL.